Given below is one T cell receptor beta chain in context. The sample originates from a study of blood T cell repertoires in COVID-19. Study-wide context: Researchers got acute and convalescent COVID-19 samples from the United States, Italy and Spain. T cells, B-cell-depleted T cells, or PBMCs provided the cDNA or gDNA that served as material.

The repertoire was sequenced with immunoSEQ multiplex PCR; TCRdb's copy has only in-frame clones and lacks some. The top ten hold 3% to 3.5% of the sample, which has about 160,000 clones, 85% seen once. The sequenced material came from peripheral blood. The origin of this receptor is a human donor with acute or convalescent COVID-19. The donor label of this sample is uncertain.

The CDR3, as DNA: TGTGCCTGGAGTGAATGGAGTAAGATGAACACTGAAGCTTTCTTT. It codes for CAWSEWSKMNTEAFF. V gene TRBV30 combines with J gene TRBJ1-1; no definite D call. This CDR3 is built from 15 residues. Per germline, CDR1 GTSNPN and CDR2 SVGIG (reference sequence). Trimming shortened V by 1 base and J by 0 bases, and 12 bases separated the two germline ends.